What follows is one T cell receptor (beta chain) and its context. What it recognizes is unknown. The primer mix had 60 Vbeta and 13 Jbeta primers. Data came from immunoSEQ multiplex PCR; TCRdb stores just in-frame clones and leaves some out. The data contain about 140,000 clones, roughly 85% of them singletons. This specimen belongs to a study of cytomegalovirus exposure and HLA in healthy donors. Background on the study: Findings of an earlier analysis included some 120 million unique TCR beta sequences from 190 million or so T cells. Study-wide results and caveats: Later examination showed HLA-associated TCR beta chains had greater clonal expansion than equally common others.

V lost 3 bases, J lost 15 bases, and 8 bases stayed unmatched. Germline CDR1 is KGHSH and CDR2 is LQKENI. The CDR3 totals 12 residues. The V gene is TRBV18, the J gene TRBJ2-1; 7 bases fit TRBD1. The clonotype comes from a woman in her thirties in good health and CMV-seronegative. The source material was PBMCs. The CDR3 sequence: CASSPRDSAPFF. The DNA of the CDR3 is TGTGCCAGCTCACCCAGGGACAGTGCCCCGTTCTTC.